This T cell receptor (beta chain) is from a study of shared T cell receptors in the human thymus. V lost 8 bases to trimming and J lost 3 bases; unmatched junction nucleotides: 13. The CDR3 sequence is 15 residues long. Germline-derived CDR1 and CDR2 are MNHEY and SMNVEV (reference sequence). Generated by immunoSEQ multiplex PCR, the TCRdb table keeps only in-frame clones and is missing some. The profile covers almost 550,000 clones, with around 78% appearing a single time and 0.013% taken by the ten largest. This sample was shared with a second study, whose subject was human thymus T cells. This second report adds: The thymus was resected at corrective cardiac surgery. As related research reported, thymic repertoires overlapped highly among unrelated individuals.

This chain connects TRBV27 to TRBJ2-7, with TRBD2 matching over 7 bases. This TCR came from a boy less than two years old with a congenital heart defect. The sequenced material came from thymocytes. CDR3 in amino acids: CASAPLGLADYEQYF. CDR3 coding DNA: TGTGCCAGCGCCCCCTTGGGGCTAGCGGACTACGAGCAGTACTTC.